The clone carrying this T cell receptor beta chain was recorded many times. V was trimmed by 0 bases and J by 3 bases, leaving 20 bases between them. The CDR3 spans 18 residues. CDR1 and CDR2 (germline): MNHEY, SVGEGT. This specimen belongs to a study of T-cell reconstitution after alpha-beta-depleted transplantation in children. A TCRbeta library incorporating unique molecular identifiers was prepared. Using its own MiXCR run on the PCR reads, TCRdb lists one record per CDR3 protein. The repertoire has roughly 300,000 distinct CDR3 sequences, more than 9% of them found once; the top ten carry 20% to 30%.

V usage is TRBV6-2 or TRBV6-3 and J usage is TRBJ2-5; weak D call: TRBD1 (5 bases). The TCR comes from a male patient between 2 and 10 years old who had a stem cell transplant for chronic granulomatous disease, so the T cells may come from the graft donor. This material consisted of peripheral blood, taken 180 days after TCRalphabeta/CD19-depleted stem cell transplant. The CDR3 nucleotides are TGTGCCAGCAGTTACTCGGTTCGAAACTATAAGGACAAAGAGACCCAGTACTTC. Amino acid sequence: CASSYSVRNYKDKETQYF.